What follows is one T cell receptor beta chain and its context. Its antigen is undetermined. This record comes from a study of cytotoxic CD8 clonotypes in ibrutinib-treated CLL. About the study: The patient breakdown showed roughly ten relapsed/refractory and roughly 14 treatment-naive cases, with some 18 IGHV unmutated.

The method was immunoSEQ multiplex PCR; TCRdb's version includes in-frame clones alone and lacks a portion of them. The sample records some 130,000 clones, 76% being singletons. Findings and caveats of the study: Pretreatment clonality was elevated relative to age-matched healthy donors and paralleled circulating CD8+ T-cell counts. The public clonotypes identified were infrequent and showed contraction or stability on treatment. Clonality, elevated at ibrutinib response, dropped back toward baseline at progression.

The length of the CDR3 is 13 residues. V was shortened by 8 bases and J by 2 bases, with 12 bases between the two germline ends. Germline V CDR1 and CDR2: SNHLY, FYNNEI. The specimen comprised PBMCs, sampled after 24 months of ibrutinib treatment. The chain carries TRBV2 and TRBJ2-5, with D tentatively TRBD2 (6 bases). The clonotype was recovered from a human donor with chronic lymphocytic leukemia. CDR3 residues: CASRSGGQETQYF. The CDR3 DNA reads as TGTGCCAGCCGGAGTGGGGGGCAAGAGACCCAGTACTTC.